The clone carrying this T cell receptor beta chain has only a few counts. These data originate in a study of blood T cell repertoires in COVID-19. Study-wide background: COVID-19 samples collected from the United States, Italy and Spain covered acute and convalescent phases. Nucleic acid was either cDNA or gDNA, and it came from T cells, B-cell-depleted T cells, or PBMCs.

Under the authors' procedure: Estimation of nucleated cell counts relied on the amplification of reference gene primers. Profiled with immunoSEQ multiplex PCR; TCRdb holds only in-frame clones, not every one. For V, J and clone size, that table is used; D and trimming come from the DNA. The sample comprises around 69,000 clones, 75% to 90% of which are singletons, and about 5% rests with the top ten. Germline lookup yields CDR1 LGHNA and CDR2 YNFKEQ. V was shortened by 0 bases and J by 7 bases, with 10 bases between the two germline ends. This CDR3 comprises 15 residues. Sequenced material: peripheral blood. This sequence joins TRBV4-2 and TRBJ1-6, with D possibly being TRBD1 (6 bases). The sequence was obtained from a woman between 50 and 59 years old with active COVID-19. The CDR3 protein is CASSQERTANSPLHF. The CDR3 DNA is TGTGCCAGCAGCCAAGAGAGGACAGCGAATTCACCCCTCCACTTT.